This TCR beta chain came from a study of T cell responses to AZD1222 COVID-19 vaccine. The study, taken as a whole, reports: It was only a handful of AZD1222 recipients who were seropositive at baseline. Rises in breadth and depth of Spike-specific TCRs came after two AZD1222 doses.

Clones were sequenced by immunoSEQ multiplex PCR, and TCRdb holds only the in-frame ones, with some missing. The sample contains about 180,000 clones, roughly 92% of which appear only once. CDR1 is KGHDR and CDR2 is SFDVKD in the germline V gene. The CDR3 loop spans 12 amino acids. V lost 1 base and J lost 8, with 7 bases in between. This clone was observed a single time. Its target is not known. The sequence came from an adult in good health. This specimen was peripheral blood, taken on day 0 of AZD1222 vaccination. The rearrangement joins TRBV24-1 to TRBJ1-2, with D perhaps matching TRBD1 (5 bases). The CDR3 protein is CATSDLRGGYTF. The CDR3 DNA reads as TGTGCCACCAGTGATTTAAGGGGCGGCTACACCTTC.